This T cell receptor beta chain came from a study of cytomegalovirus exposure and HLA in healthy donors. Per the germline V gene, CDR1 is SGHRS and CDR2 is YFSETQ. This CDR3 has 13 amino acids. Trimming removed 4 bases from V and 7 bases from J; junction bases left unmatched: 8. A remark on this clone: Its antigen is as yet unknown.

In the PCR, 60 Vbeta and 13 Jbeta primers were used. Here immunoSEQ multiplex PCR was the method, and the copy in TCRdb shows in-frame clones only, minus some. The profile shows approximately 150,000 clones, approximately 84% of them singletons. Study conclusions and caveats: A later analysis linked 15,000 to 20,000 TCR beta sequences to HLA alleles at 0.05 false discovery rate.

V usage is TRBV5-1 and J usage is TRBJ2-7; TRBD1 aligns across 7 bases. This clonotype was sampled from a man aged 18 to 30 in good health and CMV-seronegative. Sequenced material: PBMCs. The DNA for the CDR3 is TGCGCCAGCAGCCAGGACAGGCCCGGTGAGCAGTACTTC. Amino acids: CASSQDRPGEQYF.